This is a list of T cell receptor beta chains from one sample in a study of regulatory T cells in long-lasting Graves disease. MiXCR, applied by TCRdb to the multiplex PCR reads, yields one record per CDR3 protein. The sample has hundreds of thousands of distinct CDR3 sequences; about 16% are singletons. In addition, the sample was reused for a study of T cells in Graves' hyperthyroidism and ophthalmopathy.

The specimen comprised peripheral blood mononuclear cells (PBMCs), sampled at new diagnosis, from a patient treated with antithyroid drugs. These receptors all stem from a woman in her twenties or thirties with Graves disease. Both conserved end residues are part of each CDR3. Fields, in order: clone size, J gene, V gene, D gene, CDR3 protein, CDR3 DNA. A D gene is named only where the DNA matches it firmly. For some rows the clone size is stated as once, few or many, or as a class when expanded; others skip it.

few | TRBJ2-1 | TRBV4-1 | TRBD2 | CASSQTTSGEVGNEQFF | TGCGCCAGCAGTCAGACGACAAGCGGGGAGGTTGGCAATGAGCAGTTCTTC
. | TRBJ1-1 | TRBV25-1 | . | CASSEAEMGTEAFF | TGTGCCAGCAGTGAAGCTGAAATGGGCACTGAAGCTTTCTTT
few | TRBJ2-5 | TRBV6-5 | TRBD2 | CASSYSIAGGETQYF | TGTGCCAGCAGTTACTCGATAGCGGGAGGCGAGACCCAGTACTTC
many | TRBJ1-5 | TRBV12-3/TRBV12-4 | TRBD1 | CASRGRGGGPQHF | TGTGCCAGCCGCGGACGGGGAGGGGGCCCCCAGCATTTT
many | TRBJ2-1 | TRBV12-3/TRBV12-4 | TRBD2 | CASRRGLAGGNNEQFF | TGTGCCAGCAGACGCGGACTAGCGGGGGGGAACAATGAGCAGTTCTTC
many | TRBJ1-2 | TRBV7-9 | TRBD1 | CASSVWDSLLGGYTF | TGTGCCAGCAGCGTATGGGACAGCCTGCTGGGTGGCTACACCTTC
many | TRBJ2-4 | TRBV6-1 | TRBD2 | CASTIKAARLAGRANIQYF | TGTGCCAGCACCATCAAGGCCGCCCGACTAGCGGGACGGGCGAACATTCAGTACTTC
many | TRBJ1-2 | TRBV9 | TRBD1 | CASSPFDRVVGYTF | TGTGCCAGCAGCCCCTTCGACAGGGTGGTTGGCTACACCTTC
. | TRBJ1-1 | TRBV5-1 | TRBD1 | CASSRGGQLNTEAFF | TGCGCCAGCAGCCGGGGGGGACAGTTGAACACTGAAGCTTTCTTT
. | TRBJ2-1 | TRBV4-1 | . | CASSQNSLSLYNEQFF | TGCGCCAGCAGCCAAAATAGCCTATCCCTATACAATGAGCAGTTCTTC
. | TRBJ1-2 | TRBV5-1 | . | CTSSLPSGRGNYGYTF | TGCACCAGCAGCTTACCAAGTGGACGGGGTAACTATGGCTACACCTTC
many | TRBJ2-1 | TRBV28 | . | CASGLQSRGAYNEQFF | TGTGCCAGCGGATTACAGAGCCGGGGAGCCTACAATGAGCAGTTCTTC
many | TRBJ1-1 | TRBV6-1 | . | CASSDLPTEAFF | TGTGCCAGCAGTGACCTTCCCACTGAAGCTTTCTTT
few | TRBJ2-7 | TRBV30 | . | CAWSPGYEQYF | TGTGCCTGGAGTCCCGGATACGAGCAGTACTTC
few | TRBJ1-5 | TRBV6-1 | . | CASSNPPRQPQHF | TGTGCCAGCAGCAACCCTCCCCGTCAGCCCCAGCATTTT
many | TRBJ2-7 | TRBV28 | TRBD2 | CASRTSGFRAYEQYF | TGTGCCAGTCGGACTAGCGGGTTCAGGGCCTACGAGCAGTACTTC
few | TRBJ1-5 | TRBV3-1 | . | CASSQESSNQPQHF | TGTGCCAGCAGCCAGGAGAGTAGCAATCAGCCCCAGCATTTT
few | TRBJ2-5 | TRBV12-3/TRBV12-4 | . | CASRAGLRGGTQYF | TGTGCCAGCAGGGCGGGACTCCGAGGGGGGACCCAGTACTTC
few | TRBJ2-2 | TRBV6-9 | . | CASSYSSVGVSTGELFF | TGTGCCAGCAGTTACTCTTCGGTAGGGGTTAGCACCGGGGAGCTGTTTTTT
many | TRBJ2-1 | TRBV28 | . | CATRAARGEQFF | TGTGCCACCCGAGCGGCCAGGGGCGAGCAGTTCTTC
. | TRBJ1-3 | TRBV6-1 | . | CASSTIGAGNTIYF | TGTGCCAGCAGTACGATAGGCGCTGGAAACACCATATATTTT
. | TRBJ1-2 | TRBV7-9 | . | CASSKEVVGYTF | TGTGCCAGCAGCAAAGAAGTGGTCGGCTACACCTTC
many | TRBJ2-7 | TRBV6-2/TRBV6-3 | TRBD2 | CASSYVGRAYYEQYF | TGTGCCAGCAGTTACGTCGGGAGGGCCTACTACGAGCAGTACTTC
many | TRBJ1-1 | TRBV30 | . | CAWSRMNTEAFF | TGTGCCTGGTCAAGGATGAACACTGAAGCTTTCTTT
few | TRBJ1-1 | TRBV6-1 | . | CASARASNTEAFF | TGTGCCAGCGCCCGGGCCTCAAACACTGAAGCTTTCTTT
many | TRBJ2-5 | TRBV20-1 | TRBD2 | CSARGLAGVQETQYF | TGCAGTGCTAGGGGGCTAGCGGGGGTCCAAGAGACCCAGTACTTC
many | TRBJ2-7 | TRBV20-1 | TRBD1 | CSAREPAGGGYEQYF | TGCAGTGCTAGAGAACCCGCAGGGGGCGGGTACGAGCAGTACTTC
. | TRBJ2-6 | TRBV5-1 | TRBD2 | CASSITGTSGRSFFSGANVLTF | TGCGCCAGCAGCATCACCGGGACTAGCGGGAGGTCCTTCTTTTCTGGGGCCAACGTCCTGACTTTC
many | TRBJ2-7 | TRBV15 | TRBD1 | CATSRNRDSSYEQYF | TGTGCCACCAGCAGAAACCGGGACAGTTCCTACGAGCAGTACTTC
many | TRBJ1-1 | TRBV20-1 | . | CSVESGTQKRTEAFF | TGCAGTGTGGAATCCGGGACCCAGAAGCGCACTGAAGCTTTCTTT
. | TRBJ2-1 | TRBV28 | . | CASSLFGPNNEQFF | TGTGCCAGCAGTTTATTCGGGCCGAACAATGAGCAGTTCTTC
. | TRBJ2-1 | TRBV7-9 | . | CASSSFTLVPFF | TGTGCCAGCAGCTCCTTTACCTTGGTCCCGTTCTTC
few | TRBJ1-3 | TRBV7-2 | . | CASSLLEKGSKAGNTIYF | TGTGCCAGCAGCTTACTGGAGAAGGGATCAAAGGCTGGAAACACCATATATTTT
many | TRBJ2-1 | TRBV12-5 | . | CASGFYGNEQFF | TGTGCTAGTGGTTTTTATGGCAATGAGCAGTTCTTC
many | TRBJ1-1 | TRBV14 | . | CASSQEQRRNTEAFF | TGTGCCAGCAGCCAAGAACAACGGAGGAACACTGAAGCTTTCTTT
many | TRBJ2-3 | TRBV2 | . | CASRAAFTTDTQYF | TGTGCCAGCCGGGCGGCCTTTACCACAGATACGCAGTATTTT
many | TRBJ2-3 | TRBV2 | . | CASSVGDTQYF | TGTGCCAGCAGCGTCGGGGATACGCAGTATTTT
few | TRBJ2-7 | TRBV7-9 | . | CASSWDGGPSYEQYF | TGTGCCAGCAGCTGGGACGGGGGCCCTTCCTACGAGCAGTACTTC
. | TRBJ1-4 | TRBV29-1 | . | CSVQDVREKLFF | TGCAGCGTTCAGGATGTGCGAGAAAAACTGTTTTTT
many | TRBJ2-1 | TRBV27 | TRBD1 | CASSAGQGAQVYEQFF | TGTGCCAGCAGTGCCGGACAGGGGGCGCAGGTTTATGAGCAGTTCTTC
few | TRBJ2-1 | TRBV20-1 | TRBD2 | CSQETSGSFSSYNEQFF | TGCAGTCAGGAGACTAGCGGGAGTTTTAGCTCCTACAATGAGCAGTTCTTC
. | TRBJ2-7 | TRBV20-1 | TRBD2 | CSAREGGTSGRTQYF | TGCAGTGCTAGAGAAGGGGGGACTAGCGGGAGAACGCAGTACTTC
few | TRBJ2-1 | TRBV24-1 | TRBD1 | CATSDPRGSSYNEQFF | TGTGCCACCAGTGACCCCAGGGGGTCTTCCTACAATGAGCAGTTCTTC
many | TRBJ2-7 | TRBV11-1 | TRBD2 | CASSRGLAGGPPYEQYF | TGTGCCAGCAGCAGAGGACTAGCGGGAGGGCCCCCCTACGAGCAGTACTTC
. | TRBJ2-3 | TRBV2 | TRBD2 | CASSPTSAGTDTQYF | TGTGCCAGCAGCCCCACTAGCGCCGGCACAGATACGCAGTATTTT
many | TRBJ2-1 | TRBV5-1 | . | CASSPAGQLYNEQFF | TGCGCCAGCAGCCCGGCGGGACAATTGTACAATGAGCAGTTCTTC
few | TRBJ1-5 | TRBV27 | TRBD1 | CASSATGTGVSGVNQPQHF | TGTGCCAGCAGTGCTACCGGGACAGGGGTCTCAGGGGTAAATCAGCCCCAGCATTTT
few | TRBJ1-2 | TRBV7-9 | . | CASSLAGLYGYTF | TGTGCCAGCAGCTTAGCTGGGCTCTATGGCTACACCTTC
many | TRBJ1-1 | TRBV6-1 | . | CASSELVGKVTEAFF | TGTGCCAGCAGTGAATTGGTTGGGAAGGTCACTGAAGCTTTCTTT
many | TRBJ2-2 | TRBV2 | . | CASKWENTGELFF | TGTGCCAGCAAGTGGGAGAACACCGGGGAGCTGTTTTTT
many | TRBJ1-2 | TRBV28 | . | CASSDPPGLPPGGYTF | TGTGCCAGCAGCGATCCGCCCGGGCTTCCGCCCGGCGGCTACACCTTC
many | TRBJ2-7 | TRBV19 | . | CASSKLQGSYEQYF | TGTGCCAGTAGTAAATTACAGGGTTCCTACGAGCAGTACTTC